Below are 4 T cell receptor beta chains sequenced from a single sample in a study of T cell responses to AZD1222 COVID-19 vaccine. Assay used: immunoSEQ multiplex PCR; TCRdb lists only in-frame clones, some missing. The data contain roughly 110,000 clones, around 90% of them seen just once; the ten biggest clones take up around 5%. The starting material was peripheral blood, obtained 28 days after the second AZD1222 dose. These receptors came from an adult who received the AZD1222 COVID-19 vaccine.

The V and J genes are TRBV9 and TRBJ2-7; D remains ambiguous. V shed 0 bases and J shed 2 bases, with 12 bases lying between them. The CDR3 is 15 amino acids. Germline CDR1 is SGDLS and CDR2 is YYNGEE. The CDR3 protein is CASSVATTGPYEQYF. CDR3 sequence (DNA): TGTGCCAGCAGCGTAGCTACGACGGGCCCCTACGAGCAGTACTTC.

The chain links TRBV3-1 (or the pseudogene TRBV3-2) to TRBJ2-7; 9 nucleotides match TRBD1. This CDR3 has 14 amino acids. After removal of 4 bases from V and 2 bases from J, the junction contained 3 bases not matched to a gene. The germline CDR1 and CDR2 sequences are LGHDT and YNNKEL (reference sequence). CDR3 sequence (DNA): TGTGCCAGCAGCCCGGGACAGGGTCCCTACGAGCAGTACTTC. This gives the protein CASSPGQGPYEQYF.

The chain uses TRBV30 and TRBJ1-2; D possibly corresponds to TRBD1 (5 bases). The CDR3 contains 17 residues. With 1 base removed from V and 2 bases from J, the gap between germline ends came to 20 bases. Germline CDR1 reads GTSNPN; CDR2 reads SVGIG (reference sequence). CDR3 in DNA: TGTGCCTGGAGTGACCTTCGACAGTTTATGCTAAACTATGGCTACACCTTC. This codes for CAWSDLRQFMLNYGYTF.

V is TRBV7-9 and J is TRBJ2-2; D tentatively reads TRBD1 or TRBD2 (5 bases each). The CDR3 consists of 16 residues. V lost 6 bases to trimming and J lost 1 base, with 15 bases between them. In germline, CDR1 is SEHNR, CDR2 FQNEAQ (reference sequence). The CDR3 DNA sequence: TGTGCCAGCAGTCCAGTGGGACGTAGGAACACCGGGGAGCTGTTTTTT. Its translation: CASSPVGRRNTGELFF. The entire variable domain, with the rest obtained from reference TRBV7-9 and TRBJ2-2, is as follows: DTGVSQNPRHKITKRGQNVTFRCDPISEHNRLYWYRQTLGQGPEFLTYFQNEAQLEKSRLLSDRFSAERPKGSFSTLEIQRTEQGDSAMYLCASSPVGRRNTGELFFGEGSRLTVL.